These 6 T cell receptor beta chains were all obtained from the same sample, sequenced in a study of T cell clones after liver transplantation. Sequenced by immunoSEQ multiplex PCR; TCRdb stores in-frame clones only, minus some. The sample lists over 55,000 clones; approximately 70% were seen once. The sequenced sample was CD4+ T cells from blood, obtained at the roughly 15-month timepoint. The receptors shown here come from a human patient who received a liver transplant. Some T cells may arise from the graft donor.

V is TRBV5-1 and J is TRBJ2-3; 10 bases are a match to TRBD2. CDR3 length: 15 amino acids. The J segment lost 0 bases and the V segment lost 5 bases, leaving 3 bases of the junction unmatched. Per the germline V gene, CDR1 is SGHRS and CDR2 is YFSETQ. In DNA, the CDR3 is TGCGCCAGCAGGCTGACTAGCGGGAGCACAGATACGCAGTATTTT. The encoded protein is CASRLTSGSTDTQYF.

The rearrangement joins TRBV28 to TRBJ2-7; a possible D gene is TRBD1 (6 bases). The CDR3 loop spans 14 amino acids. V was shortened by 5 bases and J by 3 bases, with 14 bases between the two germline ends. Germline V lookup: CDR1 MDHEN, CDR2 SYDVKM. Here the CDR3 reads CASSPILQGYEQYF. The CDR3 DNA reads TGTGCCAGCAGTCCAATCCTACAGGGCTACGAGCAGTACTTC.

The chain uses TRBV28 and TRBJ1-3, with 11 bases aligning to TRBD1. This CDR3 contains 15 residues. In germline, CDR1 is MDHEN, CDR2 SYDVKM. J was trimmed by 7 bases and V by 4 bases; bases with no gene match: 6. In DNA, the CDR3 is TGTGCCAGCAGTTCCACCGGACAGGGGGCGAACACCATATATTTT. Encoded protein: CASSSTGQGANTIYF.

The V call is TRBV6-1, the J call TRBJ1-4; D is possibly TRBD1 (6 bases). This CDR3 region has 16 residues. Germline V gives CDR1 MNHNS, CDR2 SASEGT. Trimming took 2 bases from V and 5 from J, leaving 15 bases between them. Written as DNA, the CDR3 is TGTGCCAGCAGTGAATATCTGGCAGGGGAAAATGAAAAACTGTTTTTT. Amino acids: CASSEYLAGENEKLFF.

The gene calls are TRBV27 and TRBJ1-4; D is possibly TRBD1 (5 bases). The germline V and J ends were trimmed by 5 bases and 0 bases, with 10 bases remaining between them. CDR1 is MNHEY, CDR2 SMNVEV, per germline (reference sequence). CDR3 length: 15 amino acids. The CDR3 nucleotides read TGTGCCAGCAGTGGGGGGACGGCAACTAATGAAAAACTGTTTTTT. The encoded protein is CASSGGTATNEKLFF.

The J gene is TRBJ1-1, the V gene TRBV28; no clear D gene. V shed 2 bases and J shed 0 bases, with 13 bases lying between them. Germline CDR1 and CDR2: MDHEN and SYDVKM. The CDR3 length is 16 residues. The CDR3 loop reads CASSLTDTLMNTEAFF. The CDR3, as DNA: TGTGCCAGCAGTTTAACCGACACCTTGATGAACACTGAAGCTTTCTTT.